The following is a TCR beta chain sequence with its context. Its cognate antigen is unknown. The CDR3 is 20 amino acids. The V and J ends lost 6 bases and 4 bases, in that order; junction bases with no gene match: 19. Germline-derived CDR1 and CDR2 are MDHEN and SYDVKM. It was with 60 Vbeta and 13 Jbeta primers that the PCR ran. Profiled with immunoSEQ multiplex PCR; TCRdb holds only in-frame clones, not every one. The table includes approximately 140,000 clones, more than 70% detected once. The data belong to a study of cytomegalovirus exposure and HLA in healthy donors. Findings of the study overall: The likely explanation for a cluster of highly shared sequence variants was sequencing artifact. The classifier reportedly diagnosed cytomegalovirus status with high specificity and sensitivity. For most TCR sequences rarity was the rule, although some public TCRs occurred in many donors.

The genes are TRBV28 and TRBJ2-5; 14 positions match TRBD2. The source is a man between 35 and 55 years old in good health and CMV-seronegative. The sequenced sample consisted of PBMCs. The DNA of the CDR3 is TGTGCCAGCAGAGGGACGGGGGAATCGACTAGCGGGGGGGCCGGAGAGACCCAGTACTTC. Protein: CASRGTGESTSGGAGETQYF.